These 8 T cell receptor beta chains were sequenced from one sample in a study of shared T cell receptors in the human thymus. Generated by immunoSEQ multiplex PCR, the TCRdb table keeps only in-frame clones and is missing some. The profile shows about 660,000 clones, around 87% of them singletons. These data also featured in a second study, about human thymus T cells.

Material: thymocytes. These receptors were collected from a boy in the first two years of life with a congenital heart defect.

This chain links TRBV6-4 with TRBJ2-1, with D perhaps TRBD2 (6 bases). Germline V gene lookup returns CDR1 MRHNA and CDR2 SNTAGT. The CDR3 contains 15 residues. Trimming stripped 5 bases from V and 4 bases from J, with 15 bases between. CDR3 in DNA: TGTGCCAGCAGTCAGGACCCCGGGACTTACAATGAGCAGTTCTTC. Translated, it gives CASSQDPGTYNEQFF.

V gene TRBV11-2 combines with J gene TRBJ2-2; 10 nucleotides match TRBD1. The junction had 10 bases not matched to a gene; V was cut back by 1 base and J by 5 bases. CDR3 length: 18 residues. CDR1 and CDR2 (germline): SGHAT, FQNNGV. CDR3 residues: CASSLGPGTGVLTGELFF. Here the CDR3 DNA reads TGTGCCAGCAGCTTAGGACCAGGGACAGGGGTGTTAACCGGGGAGCTGTTTTTT.

This clone showed up just once. The gene calls are TRBV12-5 and TRBJ2-1; 9 nucleotides align to TRBD2. Losses at the gene ends were 7 bases for V and 1 base for J; bases not matched to a gene: 14. Germline CDR1 is LGHNT and CDR2 is FRNRAP. The CDR3 spans 18 residues. This CDR3 is CASAHWAGGPMSYNEQFF. CDR3 in DNA: TGTGCTAGTGCCCACTGGGCGGGAGGGCCGATGTCCTACAATGAGCAGTTCTTC. Full variable domain (outside the CDR3, taken from reference TRBV12-5 and TRBJ2-1): DARVTQTPRHKVTEMGQEVTMRCQPILGHNTVFWYRQTMMQGLELLAYFRNRAPLDDSGMPKDRFSAEMPDATLATLKIQPSEPRDSAVYFCASAHWAGGPMSYNEQFFGPGTRLTVL.

J is TRBJ1-5 and V is TRBV7-9, with TRBD1 matching over 7 bases. The V gene end was trimmed by 1 base and the J gene end by 0 bases; junction bases not matched to a gene: 6. The CDR3 covers 17 residues. Germline CDR1 SEHNR, CDR2 FQNEAQ (reference sequence). This CDR3 is CASSLGGDSYSNQPQHF. CDR3 sequence (DNA): TGTGCCAGCAGCTTAGGGGGGGACAGCTATAGCAATCAGCCCCAGCATTTT.

The chain carries TRBV7-9 and TRBJ2-7; D is unclear. This CDR3 comprises 15 residues. CDR1 is SEHNR, CDR2 FQNEAQ, per germline (reference sequence). V lost 3 bases and J 3 bases, leaving 15 bases between the germline ends. CDR3 DNA: TGTGCCAGCAGCTTGGCCCCACAGACCTACTACGAGCAGTACTTC. It translates to CASSLAPQTYYEQYF.

The J gene is TRBJ1-1, the V gene TRBV6-5; 10 bases match TRBD1. Germline V CDR1 and CDR2: MNHEY, SVGAGI. V lost 7 bases to trimming and J lost 4 bases; unmatched junction nucleotides: 6. The CDR3 length is 14 residues. CDR3 coding DNA: TGTGCCAGCACTACGACAGGGGGCATCACTGAAGCTTTCTTT. Translating it yields CASTTTGGITEAFF.

This clone was seen just once. Mismatch with germline at one junction end may stem from a read error. The V gene is TRBV4-1, the J gene TRBJ1-5; maybe TRBD1 (6 bases). The length of the CDR3 is 18 residues. The germline V gene encodes CDR1 MGHRA and CDR2 YSYEKL. As DNA, the CDR3 is TGCGCCAGCAGTCAAGATGTCGCGGGGGCCTATAGCAATCAGCCCCAGCATTTT. Protein sequence: CASSQDVAGAYSNQPQHF.

The rearrangement links TRBV28 to TRBJ2-7; D possibly corresponds to TRBD2 (5 bases). The CDR3 length is 15 residues. CDR1 and CDR2 (germline): MDHEN, SYDVKM. The V and J ends lost 5 bases and 9 bases respectively, with 23 bases between them. CDR3 in amino acids: CASSPRGAPVLWQYF. CDR3 bases: TGTGCCAGCAGTCCTCGGGGAGCGCCTGTCCTATGGCAGTACTTC.